This TCR beta chain was obtained from a study of OX40 agonist ivuxolimab in advanced cancers. About the research overall: Dose-escalation patients had hepatocellular carcinoma, melanoma, renal cell or head and neck cancer.

Some clones are missing from TCRdb's copy, which holds only in-frame ones; the method was immunoSEQ multiplex PCR. The sample consists of 65,000 to 95,000 clones, under 95% of them appearing once. With autoimmune disease history or systemic immunosuppression, patients were excluded. The study's findings and limits: At 0.1 to 3.0 mg/kg and by week 6, clonal expansion occurred in CD4+ and CD8+ blood T cells.

A remark on this clone: Its antigen is unknown.

The germline V gene encodes CDR1 MRHNA and CDR2 SNTAGT. With V trimmed by 6 bases and J by 5 bases, 18 bases remained unmatched. The CDR3 is 18 amino acids. The TCR was taken from an adult with an advanced solid tumor such as melanoma, head and neck, liver or kidney cancer. The sequences come from CD4+ or CD8+ T cells sorted from blood, collected in a trial of the OX40 agonist ivuxolimab. The rearrangement uses TRBV6-4 and TRBJ2-3; 9 nucleotides match TRBD2. This CDR3 is CASRTPLGGGAFIDTQYF. CDR3 in DNA: TGTGCCAGCAGGACCCCCCTAGGCGGGGGGGCGTTTATAGATACGCAGTATTTT.